Listed below are T cell receptor beta chains from one sample, sequenced in a study of T cell responses to AZD1222 COVID-19 vaccine. Assay: immunoSEQ multiplex PCR; the TCRdb copy retains only in-frame clones and omits some. The profile shows approximately 180,000 clones, 85% to 95% of them singletons. Specimen: peripheral blood, collected 28 days after the second dose of the MenACWY control vaccine. The receptor set was obtained from an adult who received the MenACWY meningococcal vaccine as a control. CDR3s include the opening cysteine and the closing phenylalanine or tryptophan.

TRBV24-1,TRBJ2-2,CATSDALSTGELFF
TRBV14,TRBJ2-7,CASSQVGGAGYEQYF
TRBV2,TRBJ1-1,CAALGDTEAFF
TRBV7-2,TRBJ1-2,CASAGGLSNYGYTF
TRBV7-9,TRBJ2-5,CASSSEQDWWETQYF
TRBV25-1,TRBJ1-1,CASRGGADMNTEAFF
TRBV11-3,TRBJ2-7,CASKHRGQGHEQYF
TRBV5-4,TRBJ2-3,CASSLRSRQDTQYF
TRBV27,TRBJ2-6,CASTTGDSGANVLTF
TRBV4-3,TRBJ1-2,CASSQDLTGGNYGYTF
TRBV18,TRBJ2-7,CASSPSQESYEQYF
TRBV2,TRBJ2-3,CASSDRGTWTDTQYF
TRBV25-1,TRBJ2-5,CASGWGGREYF
TRBV5-1,TRBJ2-1,CASSLTTGSYNEQFF
TRBV7-8,TRBJ1-4,CASAAGQNEKLFF
TRBV7-3,TRBJ2-3,CASSLAGTGGTDTQYF
TRBV30,TRBJ1-6,CAFWTGGPSTPLHF
TRBV27,TRBJ1-1,CASSVDRAGAEAFF
TRBV3-1/TRBV3-2,TRBJ2-5,CASSQVRETQYF
TRBV5-5,TRBJ1-3,CASSLDPFTGNTIYF
TRBV19,TRBJ1-5,CASSIRAGDQPQHF
TRBV4-3,TRBJ2-3,CASSQDRVGDTQYF
TRBV11-2,TRBJ2-2,CASIPPWGGRTGELFF